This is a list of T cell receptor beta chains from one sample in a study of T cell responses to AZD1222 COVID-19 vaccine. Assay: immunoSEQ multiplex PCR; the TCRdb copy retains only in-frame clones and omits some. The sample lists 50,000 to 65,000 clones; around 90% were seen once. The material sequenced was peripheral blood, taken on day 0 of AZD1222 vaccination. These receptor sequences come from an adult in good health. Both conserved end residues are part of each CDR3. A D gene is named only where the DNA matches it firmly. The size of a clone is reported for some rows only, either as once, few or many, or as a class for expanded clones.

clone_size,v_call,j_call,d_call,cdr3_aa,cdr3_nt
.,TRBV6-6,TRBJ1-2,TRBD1,CASSSRQGVYGYTF,TGTGCCAGCAGTTCCCGACAGGGCGTCTATGGCTACACCTTC
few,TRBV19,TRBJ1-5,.,CASSATGPGQPQHF,TGTGCCAGTAGCGCCACAGGGCCGGGACAGCCCCAGCATTTT
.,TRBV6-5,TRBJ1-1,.,CASKRGSGTEAFF,TGTGCCAGCAAAAGGGGTTCAGGCACTGAAGCTTTCTTT
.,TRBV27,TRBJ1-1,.,CASSSAASGPTEAFF,TGTGCCAGCAGCTCCGCCGCCTCGGGGCCAACTGAAGCTTTCTTT
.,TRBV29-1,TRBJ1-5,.,CSVRESLSNQPQHF,TGCAGCGTCAGGGAGAGTCTGAGCAATCAGCCCCAGCATTTT
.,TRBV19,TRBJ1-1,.,CASSIDRNTEAFF,TGTGCCAGTAGTATAGACAGGAACACTGAAGCTTTCTTT
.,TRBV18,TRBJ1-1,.,CASSPEGNTEAFF,TGTGCCAGCTCACCCGAGGGGAACACTGAAGCTTTCTTT
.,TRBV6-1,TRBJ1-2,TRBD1,CASSEGTGGGYGYTF,TGTGCCAGCAGTGAAGGGACAGGGGGTGGCTATGGCTACACCTTC
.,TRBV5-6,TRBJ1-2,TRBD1,CASSLKGALGYTF,TGTGCCAGCAGCTTGAAGGGGGCGCTTGGCTACACCTTC
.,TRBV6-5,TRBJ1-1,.,CASRMGGLNTEAFF,TGTGCCAGCAGGATGGGAGGGCTGAACACTGAAGCTTTCTTT
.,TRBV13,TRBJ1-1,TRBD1,CASSEYRGLGTEAFF,TGTGCCAGCAGCGAGTACAGGGGGCTGGGGACTGAAGCTTTCTTT
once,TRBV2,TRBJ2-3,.,CASRPGLSTDTQYF,TGTGCCAGCAGGCCGGGACTGAGCACAGATACGCAGTATTTT
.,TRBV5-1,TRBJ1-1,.,CASTQDGAGGNTEAFF,TGCGCCAGCACCCAAGACGGGGCAGGAGGAAACACTGAAGCTTTCTTT
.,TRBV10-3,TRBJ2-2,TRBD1,CAIRDRAPGTGELFF,TGTGCCATCAGGGACAGGGCACCGGGGACCGGGGAGCTGTTTTTT
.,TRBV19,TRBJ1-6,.,CASSMVDSNSPLHF,TGTGCCAGTAGTATGGTGGACAGCAATTCACCCCTCCACTTT
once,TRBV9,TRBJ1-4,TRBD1,CASSQGARGEKLFF,TGTGCCAGCAGCCAGGGGGCGCGGGGTGAAAAACTGTTTTTT
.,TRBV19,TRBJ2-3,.,CASSAPGGRSTDTQYF,TGTGCCAGTAGTGCCCCTGGGGGCAGAAGCACAGATACGCAGTATTTT
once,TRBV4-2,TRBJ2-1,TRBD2,CASSQAARLAVTSPQQFF,TGTGCCAGCAGCCAAGCCGCCCGACTAGCGGTTACTTCGCCACAGCAGTTCTTC
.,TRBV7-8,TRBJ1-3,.,CASSWNRDSGNTIYF,TGTGCCAGCAGCTGGAACAGAGACTCTGGAAACACCATATATTTT
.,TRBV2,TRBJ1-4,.,CASSESGRGEKLFF,TGTGCCAGCAGTGAATCTGGGCGGGGTGAAAAACTGTTTTTT
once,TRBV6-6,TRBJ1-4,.,CASSYGKGISNEKLFF,TGTGCCAGCAGTTACGGGAAGGGAATTTCTAATGAAAAACTGTTTTTT
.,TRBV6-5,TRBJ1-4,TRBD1,CASQPTGTGNEKLFF,TGTGCCTCACAACCCACCGGGACAGGGAATGAAAAACTGTTTTTT
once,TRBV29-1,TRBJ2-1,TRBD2,CSVEHSGGGNEQFF,TGCAGCGTTGAACATAGCGGGGGAGGTAATGAGCAGTTCTTC
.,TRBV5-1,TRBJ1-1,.,CASSTAGYTEAFF,TGCGCCAGCAGCACAGCGGGATACACTGAAGCTTTCTTT
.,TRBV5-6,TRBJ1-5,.,CASSYRDQPQHF,TGTGCCAGCAGCTACCGGGACCAGCCCCAGCATTTT
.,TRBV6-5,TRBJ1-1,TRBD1,CASRVITGGHTEAFF,TGTGCCAGCAGGGTAATAACAGGGGGCCACACTGAAGCTTTCTTT
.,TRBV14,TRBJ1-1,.,CASSSGQLNTEAFF,TGTGCCAGCAGCAGTGGACAGTTGAACACTGAAGCTTTCTTT
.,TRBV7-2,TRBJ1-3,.,CASSFPGNTIYF,TGTGCCAGCAGCTTTCCTGGAAACACCATATATTTT
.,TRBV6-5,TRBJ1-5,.,CASSYGKGQPQHF,TGTGCCAGCAGTTATGGGAAAGGTCAGCCCCAGCATTTT
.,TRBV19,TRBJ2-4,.,CASSPLGGGNIQYF,TGTGCCAGTAGCCCTCTGGGTGGAGGAAACATTCAGTACTTC
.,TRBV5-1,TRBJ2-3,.,CASSLSSRTDTQYF,TGCGCCAGCAGCTTGAGCAGTCGTACAGATACGCAGTATTTT
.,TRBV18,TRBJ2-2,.,CASSPGANTGELFF,TGTGCCAGCTCACCAGGCGCGAACACCGGGGAGCTGTTTTTT
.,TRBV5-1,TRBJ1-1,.,CASRVDEAEAFF,TGCGCCAGCAGGGTTGACGAAGCTGAAGCTTTCTTT
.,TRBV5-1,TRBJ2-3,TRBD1,CASSSTGQWDTQYF,TGCGCCAGCAGCTCGACAGGGCAGTGGGATACGCAGTATTTT
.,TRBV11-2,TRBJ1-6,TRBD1,CASSLGQGGSPLHF,TGTGCCAGCAGCTTGGGGCAGGGGGGCTCACCCCTCCACTTT
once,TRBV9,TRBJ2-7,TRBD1,CASSVVGQGGEQYF,TGTGCCAGCAGCGTAGTAGGACAGGGGGGCGAGCAGTACTTC
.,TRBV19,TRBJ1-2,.,CASRPNRDYGYTF,TGTGCCAGTCGACCGAACAGGGACTATGGCTACACCTTC
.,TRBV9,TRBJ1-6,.,CASSSPSRGRNSPLHF,TGTGCCAGCAGCTCCCCCTCCAGGGGACGAAATTCACCCCTCCACTTT
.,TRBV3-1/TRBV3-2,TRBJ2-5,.,CASSQVWLAGSSETQYF,TGTGCCAGCAGCCAAGTTTGGCTAGCTGGGAGTTCAGAGACCCAGTACTTC
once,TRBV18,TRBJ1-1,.,CASSPDKRGNTEAFF,TGTGCCAGCTCACCAGACAAAAGGGGGAACACTGAAGCTTTCTTT
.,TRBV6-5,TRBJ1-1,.,CASSPQGGSTEAFF,TGTGCCAGCAGCCCCCAAGGGGGGAGCACTGAAGCTTTCTTT
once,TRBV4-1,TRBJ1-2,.,CASSAPSAGGGYTF,TGCGCCAGCAGCGCTCCATCCGCCGGGGGTGGCTACACCTTC
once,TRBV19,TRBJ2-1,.,CASSIRSGPTPDEQFF,TGTGCCAGTAGTATAAGGTCAGGTCCCACACCCGATGAGCAGTTCTTC
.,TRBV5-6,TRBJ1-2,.,CASSLAGYGYTF,TGTGCCAGCAGCTTGGCGGGTTATGGCTACACCTTC
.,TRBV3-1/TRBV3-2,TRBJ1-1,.,CASRTKGNTEAFF,TGTGCCAGTAGGACGAAGGGGAACACTGAAGCTTTCTTT
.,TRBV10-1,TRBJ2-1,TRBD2,CASSELAGGPYEQFF,TGCGCCAGCAGTGAATTAGCGGGGGGGCCGTATGAGCAGTTCTTC
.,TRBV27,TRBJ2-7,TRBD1,CASSPSGTDPYEQYF,TGTGCCAGCAGTCCGTCCGGGACAGACCCCTACGAGCAGTACTTC
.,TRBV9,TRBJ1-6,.,CASSVGLRDSPLHF,TGTGCCAGCAGCGTCGGCCTCCGGGATTCACCCCTCCACTTT
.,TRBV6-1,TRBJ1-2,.,CASSVRGASSYGYTF,TGTGCCAGCAGTGTCCGTGGGGCAAGCAGCTATGGCTACACCTTC
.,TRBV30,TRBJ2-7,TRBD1,CAWSTNRGSYEQYF,TGTGCCTGGAGTACAAACAGGGGCTCCTACGAGCAGTACTTC
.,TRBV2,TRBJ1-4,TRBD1,CASSDAGQGAREKLFF,TGTGCCAGCAGTGACGCGGGGCAGGGGGCGCGTGAAAAACTGTTTTTT
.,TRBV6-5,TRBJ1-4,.,CASRRDATNEKLFF,TGTGCCAGTCGACGGGACGCAACTAATGAAAAACTGTTTTTT
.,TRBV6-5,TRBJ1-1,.,CASSYSTGPVNTEAFF,TGTGCCAGCAGTTACTCGACAGGACCTGTGAACACTGAAGCTTTCTTT
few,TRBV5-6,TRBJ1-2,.,CASSFMDGYTF,TGTGCCAGCAGCTTTATGGATGGCTACACCTTC